This T cell receptor (beta chain) comes out of a study of type 1 regulatory T cells (dated by TCRdb to the early 2020s). As for the study more broadly: The study characterized an in vitro protocol that generated a Tr1-enriched, alloantigen-specific CD4 T cell product named T-allo10. T-allo10 was under clinical evaluation in patients with hematological malignancies receiving allogeneic hematopoietic stem cell transplantation.

V sheds 1 base and J sheds 7 bases, leaving 13 bases between their ends. According to the germline V gene (reference sequence), CDR1 reads DFQATT and CDR2 reads SNEGSKA. Including the terminal cysteine and phenylalanine, the CDR3 comprises 13 residues. CDR3 DNA is the only sequence kept; it has 39 bases, read in frame from the first base. Worth noting for this clonotype: Its recognized antigen is unknown. Base quality data are lacking; no much larger clone is found one base away.

Sequencing was performed on an Illumina MiSeq. The raw public reads went through TCRdb reprocessing: fastp at Q25, MiXCR clone calling, in-frame beta chains kept. Merged by CDR3 protein, the rows form single entries marked with the most common genes and DNA. The sample includes roughly 21,000 distinct CDR3 sequences, with approximately 44% observed a single time. About 4.9% of the sample comes from the top ten. The origin of this receptor is a human donor in good health. This chain joins TRBV20-1 to TRBJ2-5, with the D gene tentatively TRBD1 or TRBD2, based on 5 matching bases in each. Sequenced input: cultured T cells, either the whole culture or a sorted T cell fraction (not recorded which). The nucleotide sequence is given as TGCAGTGCTAGAGTTTCGGGGCCCGGGACCCAGTACTTC. Protein translation: CSARVSGPGTQYF.